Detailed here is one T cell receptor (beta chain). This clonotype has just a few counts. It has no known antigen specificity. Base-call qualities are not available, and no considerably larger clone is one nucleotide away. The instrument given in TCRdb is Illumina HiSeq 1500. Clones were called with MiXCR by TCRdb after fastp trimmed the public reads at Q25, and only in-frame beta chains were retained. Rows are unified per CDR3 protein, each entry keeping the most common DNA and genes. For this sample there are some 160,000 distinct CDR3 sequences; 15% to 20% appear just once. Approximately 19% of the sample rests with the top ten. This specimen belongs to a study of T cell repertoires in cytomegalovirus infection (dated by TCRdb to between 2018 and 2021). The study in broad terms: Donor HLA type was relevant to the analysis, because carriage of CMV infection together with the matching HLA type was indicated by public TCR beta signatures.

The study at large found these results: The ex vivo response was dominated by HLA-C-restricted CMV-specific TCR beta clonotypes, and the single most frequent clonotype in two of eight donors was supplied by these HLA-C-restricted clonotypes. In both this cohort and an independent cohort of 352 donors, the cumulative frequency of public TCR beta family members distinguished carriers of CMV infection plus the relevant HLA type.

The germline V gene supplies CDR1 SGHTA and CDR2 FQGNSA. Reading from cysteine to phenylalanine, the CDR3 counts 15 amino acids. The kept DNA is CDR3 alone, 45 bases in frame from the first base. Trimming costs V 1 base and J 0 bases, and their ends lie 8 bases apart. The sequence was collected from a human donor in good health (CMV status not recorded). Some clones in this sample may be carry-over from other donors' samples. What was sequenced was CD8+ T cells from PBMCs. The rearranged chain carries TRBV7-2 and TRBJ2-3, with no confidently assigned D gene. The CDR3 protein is CASSLGETSTDTQYF. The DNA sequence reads TGTGCCAGCAGCTTAGGAGAAACTAGCACAGATACGCAGTATTTT.